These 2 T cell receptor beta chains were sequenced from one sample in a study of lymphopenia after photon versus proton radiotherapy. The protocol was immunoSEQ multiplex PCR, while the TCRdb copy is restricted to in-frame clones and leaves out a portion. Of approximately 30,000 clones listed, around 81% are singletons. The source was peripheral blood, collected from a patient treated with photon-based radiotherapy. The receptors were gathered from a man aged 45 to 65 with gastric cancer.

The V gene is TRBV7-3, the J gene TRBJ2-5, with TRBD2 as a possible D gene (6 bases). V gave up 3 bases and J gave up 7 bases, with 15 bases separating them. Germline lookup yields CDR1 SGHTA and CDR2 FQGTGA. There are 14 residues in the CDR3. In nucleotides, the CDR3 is TGTGCCAGCAGCTTGGAGGGTCTCATGGGGACCCAGTACTTC. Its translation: CASSLEGLMGTQYF. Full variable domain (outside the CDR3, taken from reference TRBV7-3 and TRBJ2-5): GAGVSQTPSNKVTEKGKYVELRCDPISGHTALYWYRQSLGQGPEFLIYFQGTGAADDSGLPNDRFFAVRPEGSVSTLKIQRTERGDSAVYLCASSLEGLMGTQYFGPGTRLLVL.

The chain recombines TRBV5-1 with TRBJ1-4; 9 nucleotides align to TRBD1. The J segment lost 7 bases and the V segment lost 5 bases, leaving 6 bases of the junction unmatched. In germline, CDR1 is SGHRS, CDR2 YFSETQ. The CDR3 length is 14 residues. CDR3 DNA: TGCGCCAGCAGTCCGGGACAGGGAACTGAAAAACTGTTTTTT. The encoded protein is CASSPGQGTEKLFF. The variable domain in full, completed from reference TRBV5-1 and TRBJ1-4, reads KAGVTQTPRYLIKTRGQQVTLSCSPISGHRSVSWYQQTPGQGLQFLFEYFSETQRNKGNFPGRFSGRQFSNSRSEMNVSTLELGDSALYLCASSPGQGTEKLFFGSGTQLSVL.